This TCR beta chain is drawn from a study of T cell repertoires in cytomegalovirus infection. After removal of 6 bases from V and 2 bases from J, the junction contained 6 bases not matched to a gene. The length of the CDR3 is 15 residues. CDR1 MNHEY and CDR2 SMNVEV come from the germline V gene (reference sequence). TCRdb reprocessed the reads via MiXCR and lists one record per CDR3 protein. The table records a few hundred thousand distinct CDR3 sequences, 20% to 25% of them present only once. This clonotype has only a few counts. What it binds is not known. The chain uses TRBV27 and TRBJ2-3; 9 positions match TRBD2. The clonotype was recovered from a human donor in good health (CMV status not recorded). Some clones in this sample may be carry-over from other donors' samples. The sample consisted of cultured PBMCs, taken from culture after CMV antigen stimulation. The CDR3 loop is CASSLSGRPTDTQYF. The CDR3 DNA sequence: TGTGCCAGCAGCCTGAGCGGGAGGCCCACAGATACGCAGTATTTT.